A single T cell receptor (beta chain) is shown here with its context. The antigen is undetermined. Trimming at V came to 0 bases and at J to 12 bases, leaving 8 bases not matched to a gene. The CDR3 contains 14 residues. Looked up from germline, CDR1 is LGHNA and CDR2 is YSLEER. Some clones are missing from TCRdb's copy, which holds only in-frame ones; the method was immunoSEQ multiplex PCR. The sample has 300,000 to 500,000 clones, approximately 90% seen once. The sample belongs to a study of Ad26.COV2.S vaccination and SARS-CoV-2 variants. Study-level results: While placebo recipients had lower spike-specific TCR breadth, vaccine recipients had more. Considerable breadth of spike-specific CD8+ and CD4+ T cell responses has reportedly been documented following vaccination.

Sample treatment: approximately 18 received Ad26.COV2.S at low or high dose, single or two shots; several received placebo; per-sample allocation not given. Sampling was performed 63 days after the first vaccine or placebo injection. The chain links TRBV4-3 to TRBJ1-2, with TRBD1 matching over 9 bases. The TCR sequence derives from a person aged 18 to 59 who received the Ad26.COV2.S COVID-19 vaccine or a placebo. Here the sequenced sample was peripheral blood, taken in a trial of Ad26.COV2.S vaccine versus placebo. This CDR3 reads CASSQEPGQGVHTF. The CDR3 DNA reads TGCGCCAGCAGCCAAGAACCGGGACAGGGAGTACACACCTTC.